One and the same sample provided the 12 T cell receptor beta chains below, sequenced in a study of T-cell memory formation after mild COVID-19. TCRdb recomputed calls from the 5' RACE reads with MiXCR, one row per CDR3 protein. This repertoire shows approximately 300,000 distinct CDR3 sequences, approximately 19% found once; its top ten account for more than 20%. Sample: PBMCs or a T cell subset sorted from them (not recorded which). Source of these receptors: a young man who had mild COVID-19 (a few samples of this study predate the infection). Cell type and time point are not known.

In its sample, this clonotype was seen a few times. The chain carries TRBV6-2 or TRBV6-3 and TRBJ2-3; D remains unclear. Trimming cost V 5 bases and J 10 bases, with 10 bases left between them. This CDR3 contains 11 residues. Germline V gene sequence: CDR1 MNHEY, CDR2 SVGEGT. The CDR3 nucleotides read TGTGCCAGCAGTCAGAGTGGGGCGCAGTATTTT. This sequence encodes CASSQSGAQYF.

This clonotype was counted at least ten times. The chain uses TRBV11-2 and TRBJ2-1, with 10 bases fitting TRBD2. Germline V gene lookup returns CDR1 SGHAT and CDR2 FQNNGV. Trimming removed 5 bases from V and 7 bases from J; junction bases left unmatched: 2. There are 13 residues in the CDR3. DNA for the CDR3: TGTGCCAGCAGCACTAGCGGGGAGAATGAGCAGTTCTTC. It translates to CASSTSGENEQFF.

The gene calls are TRBV5-1 and TRBJ2-7, with TRBD2 matching over 11 bases. Looked up from germline, CDR1 is SGHRS and CDR2 is YFSETQ. V was pared by 0 bases and J by 5 bases, with 4 bases of the junction left unmatched. The CDR3 runs 15 residues. The CDR3 region is CASSLGLAGINEQYV. CDR3 sequence (DNA): TGCGCCAGCAGCTTGGGACTAGCGGGGATCAACGAGCAGTACGTC.

This clonotype was detected only a few times. This sequence joins TRBV4-2 and TRBJ2-2, with D perhaps TRBD1 (6 bases). Trimming left V 1 base short and J 2 bases short, with 11 bases between. The CDR3 sequence is 16 residues long. CDR1 and CDR2 (germline): LGHNA, YNFKEQ. The CDR3 here is CASSQGGQINTGELFF. The DNA of the CDR3 is TGTGCCAGCAGCCAAGGAGGACAGATCAACACCGGGGAGCTGTTTTTT.

The chain is built from TRBV20-1 and TRBJ1-1; 7 bases fit TRBD1. In germline, CDR1 is DFQATT, CDR2 SNEGSKA (reference sequence). There are 15 residues in the CDR3. J lost 5 bases, V lost 0 bases, and 9 bases had no gene match. CDR3 in amino acids: CSARDNTGAWTEAFF. Written as DNA, the CDR3 is TGCAGTGCTAGAGATAATACAGGGGCCTGGACTGAAGCTTTCTTT.

J is TRBJ2-7 and V is TRBV5-1, with 8 positions matching TRBD1. CDR3 length: 13 amino acids. Germline V gives CDR1 SGHRS, CDR2 YFSETQ. V lost 2 bases and J lost 5; bases outside the gene matches: 3. The CDR3 DNA follows: TGCGCCAGCAGCTTCGGACAGGGAGACGAGCAGTACTTC. It yields the protein CASSFGQGDEQYF.

V is TRBV4-1 and J is TRBJ2-1; TRBD1 matches 10 bases. CDR1 is MGHRA, CDR2 YSYEKL, per germline. The CDR3 sequence is 15 residues long. V was clipped by 4 bases and J by 7 bases; unmatched bases: 7. The CDR3 DNA reads as TGCGCCAGCAGCCCGGACAGGGGGACGGGTAATGAGCAGTTCTTC. Translation gives CASSPDRGTGNEQFF.

The genes are TRBV5-1 and TRBJ2-7, with TRBD1 as a possible D gene (5 bases). The germline CDR1 and CDR2 sequences are SGHRS and YFSETQ. The CDR3 runs to 13 residues. V lost 0 bases, J lost 3 bases, and 7 bases lay in between. CDR3 region: CASSLDGHYEQYV. The CDR3, as DNA: TGCGCCAGCAGCTTGGACGGACACTACGAGCAGTACGTC.

V usage is TRBV3-1 and J usage is TRBJ1-3, with 7 bases fitting TRBD1. CDR3 length: 14 residues. Germline V gene data show CDR1 as LGHDT and CDR2 as YNNKEL (reference sequence). V was pared by 2 bases and J by 4 bases, with 2 bases of the junction left unmatched. CDR3 residues: CASSQPDRGNTIYF. Here the CDR3 DNA reads TGTGCCAGCAGCCAACCGGACAGGGGAAACACCATATATTTT. The complete variable domain, with remaining parts taken from reference TRBV3-1 and TRBJ1-3, reads DTAVSQTPKYLVTQMGNDKSIKCEQNLGHDTMYWYKQDSKKFLKIMFSYNNKELIINETVPNRFSPKSPDKAHLNLHINSLELGDSAVYFCASSQPDRGNTIYFGEGSWLTVV.

V gene TRBV6-5 combines with J gene TRBJ2-5, with no clear D. Trimming stripped 5 bases from V and 6 bases from J, with 7 bases between. The CDR3 is made up of 11 amino acids. The germline CDR1 and CDR2 sequences are MNHEY and SVGAGI. CDR3 DNA sequence: TGTGCCAGCAGTAGCAAAAAGACCCAGTACTTC. Its translation: CASSSKKTQYF.

The genes are TRBV20-1 and TRBJ2-7, with a possible D match to TRBD1 (5 bases). Germline values: CDR1 DFQATT, CDR2 SNEGSKA (reference sequence). The germline V and J ends were trimmed by 4 bases and 2 bases, with 9 bases remaining between them. This CDR3 spans 12 amino acids. CDR3 sequence reads: CSANDRTYEQYF. DNA of the CDR3: TGCAGTGCTAACGACAGAACCTACGAGCAGTACTTC.

Many counts were recorded for this clonotype. The rearrangement joins TRBV6-4 to TRBJ2-6; no firm D call. Germline lookup yields CDR1 MRHNA and CDR2 SNTAGT. This CDR3 comprises 14 residues. V was clipped by 2 bases and J by 1 base, with 3 bases between them. CDR3 residues: CASSDGSGANVLTF. In nucleotides, the CDR3 is TGTGCCAGCAGTGACGGATCTGGGGCCAACGTCCTGACTTTC.